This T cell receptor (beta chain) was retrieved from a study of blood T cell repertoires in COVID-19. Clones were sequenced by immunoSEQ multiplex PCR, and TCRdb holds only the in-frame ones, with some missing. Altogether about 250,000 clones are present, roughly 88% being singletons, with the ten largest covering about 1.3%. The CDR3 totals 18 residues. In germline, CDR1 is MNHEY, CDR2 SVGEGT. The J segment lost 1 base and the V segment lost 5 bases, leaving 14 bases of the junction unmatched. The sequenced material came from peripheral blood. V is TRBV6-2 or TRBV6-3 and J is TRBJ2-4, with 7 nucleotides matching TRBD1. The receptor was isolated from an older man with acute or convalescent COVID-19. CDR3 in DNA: TGTGCCAGCAGTCTCCCTAAACAAGACAGGGACGCCAAAAACATTCAGTACTTC. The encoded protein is CASSLPKQDRDAKNIQYF.